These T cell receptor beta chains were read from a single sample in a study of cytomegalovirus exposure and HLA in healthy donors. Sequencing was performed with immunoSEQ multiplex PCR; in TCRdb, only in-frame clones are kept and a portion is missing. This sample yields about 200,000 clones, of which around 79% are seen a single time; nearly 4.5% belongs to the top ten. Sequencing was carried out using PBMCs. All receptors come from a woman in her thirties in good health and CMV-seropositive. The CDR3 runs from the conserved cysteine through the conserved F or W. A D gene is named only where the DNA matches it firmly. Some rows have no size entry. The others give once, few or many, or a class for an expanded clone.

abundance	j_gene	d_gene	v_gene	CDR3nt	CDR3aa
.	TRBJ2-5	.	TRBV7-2	TGTGCCAGCAGCTTGACCCGGGACTCCATAGAGACCCAGTACTTC	CASSLTRDSIETQYF
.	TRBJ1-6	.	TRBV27	TGTGCCAGCAGTCCTGGGGCCCTAATATTTTCACCCCTCCACTTT	CASSPGALIFSPLHF
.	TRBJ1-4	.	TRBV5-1	TGCGCCAGCAGCTCGGACAGAGGGGGTGAAAAACTGTTTTTT	CASSSDRGGEKLFF
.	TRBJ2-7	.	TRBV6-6	TGTGCCAGCAGTTACTCTGGCTCGCATTACGAGCAGTACTTC	CASSYSGSHYEQYF
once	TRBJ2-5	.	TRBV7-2	TGTGCCAGCAGCTATGAGGTGATGGAAAAGACCCAGTACTTC	CASSYEVMEKTQYF
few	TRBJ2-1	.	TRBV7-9	TGTGCCAGCAGCTTGAGGAGAGGCAATGAGCAGTTCTTC	CASSLRRGNEQFF
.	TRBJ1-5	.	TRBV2	TGTGCCAGCGGAGGGGGGGCCGGTCAGCCCCAGCATTTT	CASGGGAGQPQHF
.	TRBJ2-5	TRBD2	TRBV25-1	TGTGCCAGCAGTGAAGGGGGGGGGCAGTACTTC	CASSEGGGQYF
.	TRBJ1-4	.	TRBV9	TGTGCCAGCAGCGTAGGGGCAGCCTTTGCTGAAAAACTGTTTTTT	CASSVGAAFAEKLFF
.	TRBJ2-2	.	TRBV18	TGTGCCAGCTCACTCTCTAGGGGCACCGGGGAGCTGTTTTTT	CASSLSRGTGELFF
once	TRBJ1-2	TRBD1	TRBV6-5	TGTGCCAGCAGTCCGACAGGGACCTTCTATGGCTACACCTTC	CASSPTGTFYGYTF
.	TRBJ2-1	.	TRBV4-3	TGCGCCAGCAGCCCCACAGGGAGCTCCTACAATGAGCAGTTCTTC	CASSPTGSSYNEQFF
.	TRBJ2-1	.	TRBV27	TGTGCCAGCCGCAGGGACTTCCCGGCGTATGAGCAGTTCTTC	CASRRDFPAYEQFF
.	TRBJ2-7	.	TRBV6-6	TGTGCCAGCAGTTACTCGCTTGGGGCTGCCTACGAGCAGTACTTC	CASSYSLGAAYEQYF
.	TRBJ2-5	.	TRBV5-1	TGCGCCAGCAGCTTGGGGGCAAATTACCCTCGTAGTCAAGAGACCCAGTACTTC	CASSLGANYPRSQETQYF
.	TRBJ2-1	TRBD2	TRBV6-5	TGTGCCAGCAGTCCATCTAGCGGGGGGAAGCAGTTCTTC	CASSPSSGGKQFF
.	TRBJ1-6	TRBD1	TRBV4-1	TGCGCCAGCAGCCAAGATAACCGGAGACAGGGGAATTCACCCCTCCACTTT	CASSQDNRRQGNSPLHF
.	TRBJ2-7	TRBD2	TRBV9	TGTGCCAGCAGCGTGGACCTAGCGGGATTCTACGAGCAGTACTTC	CASSVDLAGFYEQYF
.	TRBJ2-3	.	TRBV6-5	TGTGCCAGCATGAGCGGGTTCACAGATACGCAGTATTTT	CASMSGFTDTQYF
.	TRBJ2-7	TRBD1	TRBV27	TGTGCCAGCAGGGGGACAGGGGTCACCTACGAGCAGTACTTC	CASRGTGVTYEQYF
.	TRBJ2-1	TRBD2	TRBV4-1	TGCGCCAGCAGCCAAGGGGGCCGGGGACTAGCCCCGTTCTTC	CASSQGGRGLAPFF
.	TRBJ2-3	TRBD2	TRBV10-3	TGTGCCACGCAACAGAGGACTAGCGGGGGCACAGATACGCAGTATTTT	CATQQRTSGGTDTQYF
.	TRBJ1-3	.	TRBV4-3	TGCGCCAGCAGCCAGCGTGACACCCTCTCTGAAAACACCATATATTTT	CASSQRDTLSENTIYF
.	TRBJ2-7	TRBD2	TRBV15	TGTGCCACCAGCAACCTAGCGGGACCCGTATACGAGCAGTACTTC	CATSNLAGPVYEQYF
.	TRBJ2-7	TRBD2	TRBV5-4	TGTGCCAGCAGCCCGGCGGGACTAGCGGGAGGTATAAACGAGCAGTACTTC	CASSPAGLAGGINEQYF
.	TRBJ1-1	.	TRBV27	TGTGCCAGCAGTTTCGATTTGCGACAGCCGAACACTGAAGCTTTCTTT	CASSFDLRQPNTEAFF
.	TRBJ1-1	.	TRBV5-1	TGCGCCAGCAGCTTGAGAACTGGGAACACTGAAGCTTTCTTT	CASSLRTGNTEAFF
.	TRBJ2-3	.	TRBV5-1	TGCGCCAGCAGCTTCAACCGGGACACCCCAGATTGGGATACGCAGTATTTT	CASSFNRDTPDWDTQYF
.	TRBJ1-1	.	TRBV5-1	TGCGCCAGCAGCTCCCCGGGTGGCACTGAAGCTTTCTTT	CASSSPGGTEAFF
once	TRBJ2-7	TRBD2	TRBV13	TGTGCCAGCAGCCGGGCGGGACTAGCGGGGGGCTACTCCTACGAGCAGTACTTC	CASSRAGLAGGYSYEQYF
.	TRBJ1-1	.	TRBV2	TGTGCCACCATGGGGAGTCCGGGGGGTGAAGCTTTCTTT	CATMGSPGGEAFF
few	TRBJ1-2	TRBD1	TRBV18	TGTGCCAGCTCACCATCGACAGGGAGTAACTATGGCTACACCTTC	CASSPSTGSNYGYTF
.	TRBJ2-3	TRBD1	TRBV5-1	TGCGCCAGCAGCTTAGGTTCAGGGGGCCGCACAGATACGCAGTATTTT	CASSLGSGGRTDTQYF
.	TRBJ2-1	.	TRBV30	TGTGCCTGGAGTGTTATGGGGGCTTCCTACAATGAGCAGTTCTTC	CAWSVMGASYNEQFF
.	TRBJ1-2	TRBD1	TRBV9	TGTGCCAGCAGCGCCGCAGGGGGCTTAGCTGGCTACACCTTC	CASSAAGGLAGYTF
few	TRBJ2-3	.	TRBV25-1	TGTGCCAGCAGTGAGTTTCTTGCCTATAGCACAGATACGCAGTATTTT	CASSEFLAYSTDTQYF
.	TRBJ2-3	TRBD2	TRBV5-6	TGTGCCAGCAGCTCTTCTACTAGCGGGGGAGCCGATACGCAGTATTTT	CASSSSTSGGADTQYF
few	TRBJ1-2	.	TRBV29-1	TGCAGCGTTGTCGGGGTAGGACGGAACTATGGCTACACCTTC	CSVVGVGRNYGYTF
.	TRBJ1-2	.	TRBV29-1	TGCAGCGCCGCCGACAGCCGCTATGGCTACCCCTTC	CSAADSRYGYPF
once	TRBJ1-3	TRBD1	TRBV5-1	TGCGCCAGCAGCTTTGGGAGACCCGTCGACAGGGACGGAAACACCATATATTTT	CASSFGRPVDRDGNTIYF
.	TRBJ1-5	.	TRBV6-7	TGTGCCAGCAGTTACCCCAATCGGACAGTGAGTCAGCCCCAGCATTTT	CASSYPNRTVSQPQHF